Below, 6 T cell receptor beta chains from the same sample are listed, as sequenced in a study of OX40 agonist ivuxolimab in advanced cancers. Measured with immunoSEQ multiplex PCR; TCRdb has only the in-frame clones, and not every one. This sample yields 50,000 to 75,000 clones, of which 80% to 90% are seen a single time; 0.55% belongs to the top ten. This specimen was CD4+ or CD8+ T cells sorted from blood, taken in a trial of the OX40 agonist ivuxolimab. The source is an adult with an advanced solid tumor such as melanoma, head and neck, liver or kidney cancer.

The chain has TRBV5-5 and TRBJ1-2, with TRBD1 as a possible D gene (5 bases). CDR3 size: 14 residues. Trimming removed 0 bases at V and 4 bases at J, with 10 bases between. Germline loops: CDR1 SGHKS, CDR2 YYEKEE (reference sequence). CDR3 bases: TGTGCCAGCAGCTTGGCAGGGCTGGCCTATGGCTACACCTTC. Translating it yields CASSLAGLAYGYTF. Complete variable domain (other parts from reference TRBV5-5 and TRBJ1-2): DAGVTQSPTHLIKTRGQQVTLRCSPISGHKSVSWYQQVLGQGPQFIFQYYEKEERGRGNFPDRFSARQFPNYSSELNVNALLLGDSALYLCASSLAGLAYGYTFGSGTRLTVV.

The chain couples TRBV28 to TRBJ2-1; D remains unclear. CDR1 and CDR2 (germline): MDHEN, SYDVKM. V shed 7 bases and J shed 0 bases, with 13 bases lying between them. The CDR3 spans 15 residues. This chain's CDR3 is CASTRSLGSYNEQFF. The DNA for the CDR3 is TGTGCCAGCACCCGATCCCTGGGCTCCTACAATGAGCAGTTCTTC.

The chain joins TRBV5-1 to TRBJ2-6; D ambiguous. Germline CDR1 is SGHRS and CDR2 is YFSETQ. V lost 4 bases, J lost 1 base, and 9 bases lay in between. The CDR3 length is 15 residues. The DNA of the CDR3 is TGCGCCAGCAGCGTAGACGGATCTGGGGCCAACGTCCTGACTTTC. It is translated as CASSVDGSGANVLTF. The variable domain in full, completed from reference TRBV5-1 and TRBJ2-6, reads KAGVTQTPRYLIKTRGQQVTLSCSPISGHRSVSWYQQTPGQGLQFLFEYFSETQRNKGNFPGRFSGRQFSNSRSEMNVSTLELGDSALYLCASSVDGSGANVLTFGAGSRLTVL.

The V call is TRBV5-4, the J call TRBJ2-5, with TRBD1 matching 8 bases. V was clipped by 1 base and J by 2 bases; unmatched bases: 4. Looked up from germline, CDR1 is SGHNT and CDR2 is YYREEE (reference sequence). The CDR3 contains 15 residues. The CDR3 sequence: CASSLRQGAQETQYF. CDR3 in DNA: TGTGCCAGCAGCTTGCGGCAGGGGGCACAAGAGACCCAGTACTTC. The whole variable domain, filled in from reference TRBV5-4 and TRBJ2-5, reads ETGVTQSPTHLIKTRGQQVTLRCSSQSGHNTVSWYQQALGQGPQFIFQYYREEENGRGNFPPRFSGLQFPNYSSELNVNALELDDSALYLCASSLRQGAQETQYFGPGTRLLVL.

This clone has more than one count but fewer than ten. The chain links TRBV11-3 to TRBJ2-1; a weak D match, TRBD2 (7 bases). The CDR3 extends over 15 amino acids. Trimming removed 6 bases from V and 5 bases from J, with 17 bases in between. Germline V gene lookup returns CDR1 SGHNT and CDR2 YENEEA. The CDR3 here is CASSPYRGADNEQFF. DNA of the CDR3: TGTGCCAGCAGTCCATACCGGGGGGCAGACAATGAGCAGTTCTTC.

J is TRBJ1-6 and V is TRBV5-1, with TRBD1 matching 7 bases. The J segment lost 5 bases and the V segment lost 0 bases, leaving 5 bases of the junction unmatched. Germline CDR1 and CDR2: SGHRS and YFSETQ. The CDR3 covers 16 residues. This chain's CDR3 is CASSLAGGENNSPLHF. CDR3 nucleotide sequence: TGCGCCAGCAGCTTGGCAGGGGGAGAGAATAATTCACCCCTCCACTTT.